A single sample gave rise to the 21 T cell receptor beta chains below, sequenced in a study of cytomegalovirus exposure and HLA in healthy donors. The PCR employed 60 Vbeta primers together with 13 Jbeta primers. Some clones are missing from TCRdb's copy, which holds only in-frame ones; the method was immunoSEQ multiplex PCR. The sample gives about 64,000 clones, roughly 66% of which show up once; roughly 3% is in the top ten. Sequences were obtained from PBMCs. These receptors were taken from a woman between 50 and 59 years old in good health and CMV-seronegative.

This clone has just one count. The chain uses TRBV29-1 and TRBJ1-2; 11 bases are shared with TRBD1. Germline V CDR1 and CDR2: SQVTM, ANQGSEA. V shed 1 base and J 7 bases; nucleotides not matched to a gene: 2. The CDR3 has 13 residues. CDR3 sequence: CSVEGTGGLGYTF. CDR3 bases: TGCAGCGTTGAAGGGACAGGGGGCCTTGGCTACACCTTC.

This clone has just one count. V is TRBV28 and J is TRBJ1-4; tentatively, D is TRBD1 (5 bases). Germline assignment: CDR1 MDHEN and CDR2 SYDVKM. V gave up 7 bases and J gave up 5 bases, with 14 bases separating them. The length of the CDR3 is 14 residues. The DNA for the CDR3 is TGTGCCAGCAAATACGGACACGGGAATGAAAAACTGTTTTTT. Translation: CASKYGHGNEKLFF.

This rearrangement joins TRBV6-6 to TRBJ2-1; 7 bases align to TRBD2. Germline lookup yields CDR1 MNHNY and CDR2 SVGAGI (reference sequence). Losses at the gene ends were 7 bases for V and 6 bases for J; bases not matched to a gene: 3. This CDR3 spans 12 amino acids. The CDR3 here is CASTRTSNEQFF. The CDR3 DNA follows: TGTGCCAGCACCCGGACTAGCAATGAGCAGTTCTTC.

The V gene is TRBV6-5, the J gene TRBJ2-7; 9 positions agree with TRBD2. CDR1 is MNHEY, CDR2 SVGAGI, per germline. J gave up 2 bases and V 4 bases, and 6 bases lay outside the gene matches. The CDR3 totals 15 residues. The CDR3 reads CASSFSGRRAYEQYF. The DNA for the CDR3 is TGTGCCAGCAGTTTCAGCGGGAGGAGGGCCTACGAGCAGTACTTC.

This clone was counted only a few times. The chain uses TRBV4-3 and TRBJ2-3, with 10 bases identical to TRBD2. Looked up from germline, CDR1 is LGHNA and CDR2 is YSLEER. The ends lost 0 bases at V and 10 bases at J; junction bases unmatched: 10. The CDR3 sequence is 16 residues long. CDR3 amino acids: CASSQDASGGSGSQYF. The CDR3 nucleotides read TGCGCCAGCAGCCAAGATGCTAGCGGGGGATCCGGGTCGCAGTATTTT.

The rearrangement uses TRBV29-1 and TRBJ2-6, with a tentative D call TRBD1 (6 bases). Trimming removed 6 bases at V and 4 bases at J, with 10 bases between. From germline, CDR1 is SQVTM and CDR2 ANQGSEA. The CDR3 consists of 13 residues. The CDR3, as DNA: TGCAGCGTGACAGACAGGGGGGCCAACGTCCTGACTTTC. Translating it yields CSVTDRGANVLTF.

The rearrangement links TRBV5-4 to TRBJ1-1; no firm D call. The germline V gene encodes CDR1 SGHNT and CDR2 YYREEE (reference sequence). There are 13 residues in the CDR3. V was trimmed by 4 bases and J by 0 bases, leaving 7 bases between them. This CDR3 reads CASSLPLNTEAFF. DNA of the CDR3: TGTGCCAGCAGCCTTCCTCTGAACACTGAAGCTTTCTTT.

The gene calls are TRBV6-5 and TRBJ2-5, with D possibly matching TRBD2 (6 bases). This CDR3 has 14 residues. V was trimmed by 5 bases and J by 5 bases, leaving 15 bases between them. CDR1 and CDR2 from the germline V gene are MNHEY and SVGAGI. The CDR3 DNA reads as TGTGCCAGCAGTCCGACCGGGACTGCGGAGACCCAGTACTTC. It is translated as CASSPTGTAETQYF.

This chain joins TRBV27 and TRBJ1-2, with 9 bases identical to TRBD1. This CDR3 has 16 residues. The V gene end was trimmed by 5 bases and the J gene end by 6 bases; junction bases not matched to a gene: 13. Germline V gene sequence: CDR1 MNHEY, CDR2 SMNVEV (reference sequence). This CDR3 is CASSIHAGTGTHGYTF. Written as DNA, the CDR3 is TGTGCCAGCAGTATACATGCCGGGACAGGGACCCATGGCTACACCTTC.

The genes are TRBV28 and TRBJ2-7, with 9 nucleotides matching TRBD1. The CDR3 contains 16 residues. Germline V gene data show CDR1 as MDHEN and CDR2 as SYDVKM. The V gene end was trimmed by 8 bases and the J gene end by 6 bases; junction bases not matched to a gene: 17. The CDR3 bases are TGTGCCAGCGGGCGTTCCACGGGACAGGGAGCGGTCGAGCAGTACTTC. Its translation: CASGRSTGQGAVEQYF.

This chain uses TRBV18 with TRBJ2-7; tentatively, D is TRBD2 (6 bases). This CDR3 is 17 amino acids long. V was shortened by 1 base and J by 3 bases, with 19 bases between the two germline ends. The germline CDR1 and CDR2 sequences are KGHSH and LQKENI. The CDR3 DNA reads TGTGCCAGCTCACCACTAGCGGTAACCGGGACTCACTACGAGCAGTACTTC. Translating gives CASSPLAVTGTHYEQYF.

The CDR3 loop reads CASRPHHQREQYF. Written as DNA, the CDR3 is TGTGCCAGCAGACCTCATCACCAGAGGGAGCAGTACTTC. V usage is TRBV28 and J usage is TRBJ2-7; D is uncertain. Germline CDR1 and CDR2: MDHEN and SYDVKM. Trimming left V 6 bases short and J 7 bases short, with 16 bases between. This CDR3 is built from 13 residues.

CDR3 in amino acids: CASSSSGSQETQYF. The CDR3 coding sequence is TGCGCCAGCAGCTCCTCAGGGTCCCAAGAGACCCAGTACTTC. This sequence joins TRBV5-1 and TRBJ2-5, with D possibly matching TRBD1 (5 bases). The length of the CDR3 is 14 residues. V lost 3 bases and J lost 1, with 10 bases in between. The V gene's germline CDR1 is SGHRS and CDR2 YFSETQ. The full variable domain, rest sourced from reference TRBV5-1 and TRBJ2-5, is KAGVTQTPRYLIKTRGQQVTLSCSPISGHRSVSWYQQTPGQGLQFLFEYFSETQRNKGNFPGRFSGRQFSNSRSEMNVSTLELGDSALYLCASSSSGSQETQYFGPGTRLLVL.

The chain employs TRBV28 and TRBJ2-3, with 9 bases lining up with TRBD2. The CDR3 covers 15 residues. Germline V gene data show CDR1 as MDHEN and CDR2 as SYDVKM. Trimming took 4 bases from V and 5 from J; bases not matched to a gene: 7. CDR3 in DNA: TGTGCCAGCAGTTCCCTAGCGGGATCGATAGATACGCAGTATTTT. Translating gives CASSSLAGSIDTQYF.

This chain joins TRBV10-1 and TRBJ2-1; D might be TRBD2 (6 bases). The germline V and J ends were trimmed by 7 bases and 0 bases, with 10 bases remaining between them. This CDR3 is 14 amino acids long. CDR1 is WNHNN, CDR2 SYGVQD, per germline (reference sequence). The CDR3 DNA reads TGCGCCAGCAACGGGGGAAGCTCCTACAATGAGCAGTTCTTC. Protein product: CASNGGSSYNEQFF.

V and J are TRBV18 and TRBJ2-1, with D maybe TRBD1 (6 bases). V was shortened by 6 bases and J by 3 bases, with 15 bases between the two germline ends. The germline CDR1 and CDR2 sequences are KGHSH and LQKENI. This CDR3 region has 15 residues. CDR3 amino acids: CASSPLRGNYNEQFF. The DNA for the CDR3 is TGTGCCAGCTCCCCCCTCAGGGGAAACTACAATGAGCAGTTCTTC. Variable domain in full (rest from reference TRBV18 and TRBJ2-1): NAGVMQNPRHLVRRRGQEARLRCSPMKGHSHVYWYRQLPEEGLKFMVYLQKENIIDESGMPKERFSAEFPKEGPSILRIQQVVRGDSAAYFCASSPLRGNYNEQFFGPGTRLTVL.

The genes are TRBV7-9 and TRBJ1-3; 7 bases line up with TRBD1. The ends lost 4 bases at V and 0 bases at J; junction bases unmatched: 12. Germline V gene sequence: CDR1 SEHNR, CDR2 FQNEAQ (reference sequence). CDR3 length: 18 residues. The chain's CDR3 is CASSYTGVSSSSGNTIYF. The CDR3 DNA sequence: TGTGCCAGCAGCTACACAGGGGTCTCTTCTAGCTCTGGAAACACCATATATTTT.

The sample holds one count of this clone. J is TRBJ2-7 and V is TRBV29-1; possible D gene TRBD2, 6 bases. The CDR3 is 13 amino acids. CDR1 SQVTM and CDR2 ANQGSEA come from the germline V gene. V lost 1 base, J lost 7 bases, and 14 bases lay in between. CDR3 region: CSVEVRTEGEQYF. The CDR3 DNA is TGCAGCGTTGAAGTGCGCACGGAGGGGGAGCAGTACTTC.

The chain employs TRBV5-1 and TRBJ1-1, with D tentatively TRBD1 (6 bases). Trimming removed 3 bases at V and 3 bases at J, with 12 bases between. The germline V gene has CDR1 SGHRS and CDR2 YFSETQ. CDR3 size: 14 residues. The CDR3 reads CASSSQGDDTEAFF. The CDR3 nucleotides are TGCGCCAGCAGCTCACAGGGAGACGACACTGAAGCTTTCTTT.

CDR3 sequence: CATSARGMGAYEQYF. The CDR3, as DNA: TGTGCCACCAGCGCAAGGGGGATGGGGGCCTACGAGCAGTACTTC. The gene calls are TRBV15 and TRBJ2-7, with a tentative D call TRBD1 (6 bases). The CDR3 runs 15 residues. V lost 5 bases and J 2 bases, leaving 16 bases between the germline ends. The germline gives CDR1 LNHNV, CDR2 YYDKDF (reference sequence). The entire variable domain, with the rest obtained from reference TRBV15 and TRBJ2-7, is as follows: DAMVIQNPRYQVTQFGKPVTLSCSQTLNHNVMYWYQQKSSQAPKLLFHYYDKDFNNEADTPDNFQSRRPNTSFCFLDIRSPGLGDTAMYLCATSARGMGAYEQYFGPGTRLTVT.

A single count supports this clone. This chain uses TRBV7-9 with TRBJ2-3, with D possibly matching TRBD1 (6 bases). Deletions cut 5 bases from V and 0 bases from J, with 15 bases between. The length of the CDR3 is 16 residues. Germline V gene data show CDR1 as SEHNR and CDR2 as FQNEAQ (reference sequence). The CDR3 region has the DNA TGTGCCAGCAGCCGGCCGACAGGTTCTAGCACAGATACGCAGTATTTT. It codes for CASSRPTGSSTDTQYF.